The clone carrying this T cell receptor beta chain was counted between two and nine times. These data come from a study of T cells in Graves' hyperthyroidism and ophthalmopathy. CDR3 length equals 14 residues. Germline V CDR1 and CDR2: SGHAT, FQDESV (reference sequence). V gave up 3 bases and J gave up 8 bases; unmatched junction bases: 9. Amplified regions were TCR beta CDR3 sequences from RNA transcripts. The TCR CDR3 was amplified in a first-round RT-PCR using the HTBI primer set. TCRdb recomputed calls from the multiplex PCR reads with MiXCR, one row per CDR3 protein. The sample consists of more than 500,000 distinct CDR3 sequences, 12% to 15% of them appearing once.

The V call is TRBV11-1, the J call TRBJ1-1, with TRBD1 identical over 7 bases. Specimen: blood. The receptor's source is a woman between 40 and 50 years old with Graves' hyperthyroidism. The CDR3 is CASSFDRVAPEAFF. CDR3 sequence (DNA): TGTGCCAGCAGCTTCGACAGGGTGGCGCCAGAAGCTTTCTTT.